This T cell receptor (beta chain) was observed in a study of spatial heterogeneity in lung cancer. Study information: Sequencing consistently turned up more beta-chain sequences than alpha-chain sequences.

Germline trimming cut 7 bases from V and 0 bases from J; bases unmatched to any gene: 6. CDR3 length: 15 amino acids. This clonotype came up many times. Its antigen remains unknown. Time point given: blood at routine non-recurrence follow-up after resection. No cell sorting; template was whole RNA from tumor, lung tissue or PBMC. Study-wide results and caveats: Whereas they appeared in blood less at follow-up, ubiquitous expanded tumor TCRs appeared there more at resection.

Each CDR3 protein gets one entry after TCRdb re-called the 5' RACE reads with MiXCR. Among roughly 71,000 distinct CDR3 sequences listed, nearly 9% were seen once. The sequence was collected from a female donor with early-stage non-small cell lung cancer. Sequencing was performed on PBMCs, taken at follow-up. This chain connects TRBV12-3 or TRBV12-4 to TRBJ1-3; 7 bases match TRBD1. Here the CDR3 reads CASIRTGDSGNTIYF. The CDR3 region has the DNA TGTGCCAGCATCCGGACAGGCGACTCTGGAAACACCATATATTTT.